A single sample gave rise to the 19 T cell receptor beta chains below, sequenced in a study of Graves' ophthalmopathy and Graves' hyperthyroidism. Amplification of the TCR beta CDR3 regions used RNA transcripts (as template). First-round RT-PCR used HTBI primers; second-round multiplex PCR followed. TCRdb re-derived calls from the multiplex PCR reads in MiXCR, one entry per CDR3 protein. The sample lists 200,000 to 250,000 distinct CDR3 sequences, roughly 29% occurring once. The sequenced sample consisted of peripheral blood. These receptors were collected from a man aged 50-60 years with Graves' ophthalmopathy.

This clonotype was observed many times. The CDR3 region is CASRIGTLNTGELFF. The CDR3 DNA sequence: TGTGCCAGCAGAATCGGGACTCTGAACACCGGGGAGCTGTTTTTT. The chain links TRBV28 to TRBJ2-2; D is possibly TRBD2 (6 bases). Germline lookup yields CDR1 MDHEN and CDR2 SYDVKM. The CDR3 loop spans 15 amino acids. The germline V and J ends were trimmed by 6 bases and 1 base, with 12 bases remaining between them.

This clonotype showed up many times. This chain connects TRBV11-2 to TRBJ2-4; D possibly corresponds to TRBD2 (5 bases). The CDR3 totals 13 residues. Trimming stripped 1 base from V and 7 bases from J, with 8 bases between. Per the germline V gene, CDR1 is SGHAT and CDR2 is FQNNGV. The chain's CDR3 is CASSLVGGNIQYF. The CDR3 nucleotides read TGTGCCAGCAGCTTAGTTGGCGGGAACATTCAGTACTTC.

The V call is TRBV11-3, the J call TRBJ2-5, with D tentatively TRBD2 (5 bases). V lost 3 bases and J 3 bases, leaving 8 bases between the germline ends. The germline V gene encodes CDR1 SGHNT and CDR2 YENEEA. The CDR3 extends over 13 amino acids. CDR3 protein: CASSFPGKETQYF. CDR3 sequence (DNA): TGTGCCAGCAGCTTCCCGGGGAAAGAGACCCAGTACTTC.

This clonotype has ten or more counts. The chain carries TRBV5-1 and TRBJ2-7; 8 bases agree with TRBD1. CDR1 SGHRS and CDR2 YFSETQ come from the germline V gene. With V trimmed by 0 bases and J by 3 bases, 2 bases remained unmatched. The CDR3 is 14 residues long. The DNA of the CDR3 is TGCGCCAGCAGCTTGGATGGACAGGGCTACGAGCAGTACTTC. It encodes CASSLDGQGYEQYF.

This clonotype was seen at least ten times. The chain joins TRBV7-2 to TRBJ2-5; D remains unclear. Germline CDR1 is SGHTA and CDR2 is FQGNSA. Trimming stripped 1 base from V and 2 bases from J, with 5 bases between. The CDR3 runs 13 residues. The CDR3, as DNA: TGTGCCAGCAGCTTAGTAAAGCAAGAGACCCAGTACTTC. This translates into CASSLVKQETQYF.

This clonotype has a count of ten or more. J is TRBJ1-5 and V is TRBV12-3 or TRBV12-4; TRBD1 agrees at 7 bases. The V and J ends lost 4 bases and 5 bases, in that order; junction bases with no gene match: 5. CDR3 length: 14 residues. The CDR3 region is CASSSRTGYQPQHF. Here the CDR3 DNA reads TGTGCCAGCAGTTCGAGGACAGGCTATCAGCCCCAGCATTTT.

There are many counts of this clonotype. The J gene is TRBJ2-7, the V gene TRBV15; D is unclear. Trimming left V 0 bases short and J 6 bases short, with 15 bases between. This CDR3 region has 15 residues. The germline CDR1 and CDR2 sequences are LNHNV and YYDKDF (reference sequence). The CDR3 reads CATSRDEKSSSEQYF. In DNA, the CDR3 is TGTGCCACCAGCAGAGACGAGAAATCCAGTTCCGAGCAGTACTTC. Using reference TRBV15 and TRBJ2-7 for the parts outside the CDR3, the full variable domain is DAMVIQNPRYQVTQFGKPVTLSCSQTLNHNVMYWYQQKSSQAPKLLFHYYDKDFNNEADTPDNFQSRRPNTSFCFLDIRSPGLGDTAMYLCATSRDEKSSSEQYFGPGTRLTVT.

This clonotype was detected many times. The V and J genes are TRBV28 and TRBJ1-1; D uncertain. CDR1 MDHEN and CDR2 SYDVKM come from the germline V gene. V was shortened by 4 bases and J by 3 bases, with 3 bases between the two germline ends. The CDR3 has 11 residues. The CDR3, as DNA: TGTGCCAGCAGTTCGTACACTGAAGCTTTCTTT. This sequence encodes CASSSYTEAFF.

This clonotype has ten or more counts. The chain combines TRBV28 with TRBJ2-7, with 7 bases matching TRBD2. The CDR3 has 12 residues. V was pared by 4 bases and J by 7 bases, with 4 bases of the junction left unmatched. Germline CDR1 MDHEN, CDR2 SYDVKM. The CDR3 nucleotides read TGTGCCAGCAGTTCGCTGGGAGGGGAGCAGTACTTC. This encodes CASSSLGGEQYF.

This clonotype was detected ten times or more. Its ends do not fully match the called genes, so a read error is possible. The rearrangement uses TRBV13 and TRBJ1-5; D gene unclear. Germline lookup yields CDR1 PRHDT and CDR2 FYEKMQ (reference sequence). The CDR3 extends over 15 amino acids. In DNA, the CDR3 is TGTGCCAGCAGCCTAGGAACGGGAGGCAATCAGCCCCAGCATTTT. Amino acid sequence: CASSLGTGGNQPQHF.

The sample holds many counts of this clonotype. The J gene is TRBJ1-1, the V gene TRBV2; D gene ambiguous. Trimming removed 3 bases from V and 4 bases from J, with 12 bases in between. Germline CDR1 reads SNHLY; CDR2 reads FYNNEI. This CDR3 has 14 amino acids. The CDR3 DNA reads TGTGCCAGCAGTGACGGGAAGGGAGGCACTGAAGCTTTCTTT. It encodes CASSDGKGGTEAFF.

This clonotype has at least ten counts. The chain couples TRBV28 to TRBJ2-7; D call uncertain. Germline-derived CDR1 and CDR2 are MDHEN and SYDVKM. V was clipped by 2 bases and J by 1 base, with 9 bases between them. The CDR3 sequence is 14 residues long. The CDR3 nucleotides are TGTGCCAGCAGTTTACTATGGGTGTCCTACGAGCAGTACTTC. It is translated as CASSLLWVSYEQYF.

This clonotype was seen at least ten times. The V and J genes are TRBV12-3 or TRBV12-4 and TRBJ1-5; tentative D call: TRBD1 (5 bases). CDR3 length: 14 residues. The ends were cut back, 6 bases at V and 0 bases at J, with 9 bases in the middle. The CDR3 nucleotides are TGTGCCAGCAGCGGACACTATAGCAATCAGCCCCAGCATTTT. Translated, it gives CASSGHYSNQPQHF.

This clonotype was seen ten or more times. The V gene is TRBV6-2 or TRBV6-3, the J gene TRBJ2-6, with D unclear. CDR1 is MNHEY, CDR2 SVGEGT, per germline. Trimming took off 8 bases at V and 6 bases at J, with 11 bases between the two ends. The CDR3 is 13 amino acids. DNA for the CDR3: TGTGCCAGCGGAACTGCCGCGGCCAACGTCCTGACTTTC. It yields the protein CASGTAAANVLTF.

The rearrangement joins TRBV12-3 or TRBV12-4 to TRBJ2-7; tentative D call: TRBD1 (6 bases). The CDR3 loop spans 14 amino acids. Between the trimmed V and J ends, which lost 6 bases and 5 bases, there was a span of 17 bases. The CDR3 nucleotides read TGTGCCAGCAGCATCGAGGGGGTAAAGGACGAGCAGTACTTC. Its protein is CASSIEGVKDEQYF.

The gene calls are TRBV28 and TRBJ2-5, with 9 nucleotides matching TRBD1. The CDR3 consists of 15 residues. After removal of 7 bases from V and 2 bases from J, the junction contained 8 bases not matched to a gene. Germline V CDR1 and CDR2: MDHEN, SYDVKM. In DNA, the CDR3 is TGTGCCAGCACCCGGGACAGGGTGTTTCAAGAGACCCAGTACTTC. Protein product: CASTRDRVFQETQYF. Based on the CDR3 plus reference TRBV28 and TRBJ2-5, the full variable domain is DVKVTQSSRYLVKRTGEKVFLECVQDMDHENMFWYRQDPGLGLRLIYFSYDVKMKEKGDIPEGYSVSREKKERFSLILESASTNQTSMYLCASTRDRVFQETQYFGPGTRLLVL.

The chain couples TRBV28 to TRBJ1-3; D is perhaps TRBD1 (6 bases). The CDR3 contains 14 residues. Germline V gene lookup returns CDR1 MDHEN and CDR2 SYDVKM. Trimming shortened V by 6 bases and J by 1 base, and 10 bases separated the two germline ends. CDR3 in DNA: TGTGCCAGCAGCAGAACAGGGTCTGGAAACACCATATATTTT. This gives the protein CASSRTGSGNTIYF.

This clonotype was recorded at least ten times. The gene calls are TRBV6-2 or TRBV6-3 and TRBJ2-7; 7 positions match TRBD1. This CDR3 has 13 amino acids. Germline V gene lookup returns CDR1 MNHEY and CDR2 SVGEGT. V lost 6 bases and J lost 1; bases outside the gene matches: 3. The CDR3 is CASSDRVSYEQYF. The CDR3 DNA reads TGTGCCAGCAGCGACAGGGTATCCTACGAGCAGTACTTC.

This chain connects TRBV30 to TRBJ2-7; D is perhaps TRBD2 (5 bases). The length of the CDR3 is 11 residues. The germline V gene encodes CDR1 GTSNPN and CDR2 SVGIG (reference sequence). Trimming removed 8 bases from V and 3 bases from J, with 11 bases in between. The DNA of the CDR3 is TGTGCCGGCGGGTGGGGCTACGAGCAGTACTTC. Translation gives CAGGWGYEQYF. The entire variable domain, with the rest obtained from reference TRBV30 and TRBJ2-7, is as follows: SQTIHQWPATLVQPVGSPLSLECTVEGTSNPNLYWYRQAAGRGLQLLFYSVGIGQISSEVPQNLSASRPQDRQFILSSKKLLLSDSGFYLCAGGWGYEQYFGPGTRLTVT.